This is a list of T cell receptor beta chains from one sample in a study of blood T cell repertoires in COVID-19. Only in-frame clones appear in the TCRdb table, and some are missing; sequencing was by immunoSEQ multiplex PCR. The sample gives fewer than 200,000 clones, more than 75% of which show up once; about 18% is in the top ten. Specimen: PBMCs or T cells enriched from blood (not recorded which). The receptors here all came from a woman aged 45-60 years who had recovered from COVID-19. The CDR3 runs from the conserved cysteine through the conserved F or W. D genes are given only for firm matches. Clone size, where shown, is once, few, many, or a class for clones that have expanded.

size	V	J	D	DNA	CDR3
.	TRBV4-2	TRBJ1-1	.	TGTGCCAGTAGGACGGACATGAACACTGAAGCTTTCTTT	CASRTDMNTEAFF
.	TRBV10-3	TRBJ2-1	.	TGTGCCATCAGTGAATTCAGGGGCTCCTACAATGAGCAGTTCTTC	CAISEFRGSYNEQFF
once	TRBV10-3	TRBJ1-5	.	TGTGCCATCAGAGGCGGAAACAATCAGCCCCAGCATTTT	CAIRGGNNQPQHF
few	TRBV4-2	TRBJ2-7	TRBD2	TGTGCCAGCAGCCAAGATCGCGGGAGCTCCTACGAGCAGTACTTC	CASSQDRGSSYEQYF
.	TRBV18	TRBJ2-7	.	TGTGCCAGCTCACCACCGGAAGGTACAGGCCCCTACGAGCAGTACTTC	CASSPPEGTGPYEQYF
.	TRBV7-9	TRBJ2-3	TRBD2	TGTGCCAGCAGCGGCACTAGCGTCCCAGATACGCAGTATTTT	CASSGTSVPDTQYF
.	TRBV5-5	TRBJ2-7	TRBD1	TGTGCCAGCAGTCTAAGTTCGGGACAGGGCCTCTACGAGCAGTACTTC	CASSLSSGQGLYEQYF
.	TRBV30	TRBJ1-2	TRBD1	TGTGCCTGGAGCCCAGGGGGCAACGGCTACACCTTC	CAWSPGGNGYTF
.	TRBV7-3	TRBJ2-1	TRBD2	TGTGCCAGCAGCAAAGGACTAGGTGGGGGTGAGCAGTTCTTC	CASSKGLGGGEQFF
.	TRBV7-6	TRBJ1-3	.	TGTGCCAGCAGCTTGAGTAGCTCTGGAAACACCATATATTTT	CASSLSSSGNTIYF
.	TRBV6-5	TRBJ2-5	TRBD2	TGTGCCAGCAGGACTAGCGGGGGAGAGACCCAGTACTTC	CASRTSGGETQYF
.	TRBV7-9	TRBJ1-5	.	TGTGCCAGCAGCCAGGGGCAAAATAGCAATCAGCCCCAGCATTTT	CASSQGQNSNQPQHF
.	TRBV29-1	TRBJ1-5	.	TGCAGCGTTGCGCGGGGGGTCAATCAGCCCCAGCATTTT	CSVARGVNQPQHF
.	TRBV5-1	TRBJ2-3	TRBD2	TGCGCCAGCAGCCCGGGACTAGTGACAGATACGCAGTATTTT	CASSPGLVTDTQYF
once	TRBV6-9	TRBJ2-7	.	TGTGCCAGCAGTTACGACTCAGAAGCAGCCTACGAGCAGTACTTC	CASSYDSEAAYEQYF
few	TRBV7-8	TRBJ1-1	.	TGTGCCAGCAGTCCGGGGTCCGGCACTGAAGCTTTCTTT	CASSPGSGTEAFF
.	TRBV2	TRBJ1-1	TRBD1	TGTGCCAGCAGTGAGGAGGGACAGATCACTGAAGCTTTCTTT	CASSEEGQITEAFF
.	TRBV7-8	TRBJ1-2	.	TGTGCCAGCAGCTTGGGGGGTAACTATGGCTACACCTTC	CASSLGGNYGYTF
.	TRBV6-1	TRBJ1-5	.	TGTGCCAGCAGTGAACTGCCAGGGGGCAATCAGCCCCAGCATTTT	CASSELPGGNQPQHF
.	TRBV7-3	TRBJ2-2	TRBD2	TGTGCCAGCAGCTTAAGAGCGGGAGCGCAGGACGGGGAGCTGTTTTTT	CASSLRAGAQDGELFF
.	TRBV3-1/TRBV3-2	TRBJ1-1	.	TGTGCCAGCCGAGATATGAACACTGAAGCTTTCTTT	CASRDMNTEAFF
few	TRBV29-1	TRBJ2-7	.	TGCAGCGCTGGGTACGCAGGGGTCGGTGGCGAGCAGTACTTC	CSAGYAGVGGEQYF
.	TRBV10-3	TRBJ2-3	TRBD1	TGTGCCATCAGTAAGACAGGGGCAAGCACAGATACGCAGTATTTT	CAISKTGASTDTQYF
once	TRBV4-3	TRBJ1-6	.	TGCGCCAGCAGCCAGGCCCATTCCCAGGCTTCACCCCTCCACTTT	CASSQAHSQASPLHF
.	TRBV7-9	TRBJ2-7	TRBD1	TGTGCCAGCAGCTTAATGGGGGGACAGGGGGCTGCCTACGAGCAGTACTTC	CASSLMGGQGAAYEQYF
.	TRBV9	TRBJ1-2	.	TGTGCCAGCAGCTCAGGGCCTAACTATGGCTACACCTTC	CASSSGPNYGYTF
.	TRBV5-1	TRBJ2-6	.	TGCGCCAGCAGCTTGGCCGCGGACTCTGGGGCCAACGTCCTGACTTTC	CASSLAADSGANVLTF
few	TRBV4-1	TRBJ2-5	TRBD2	TGCGCCAGCAGCCAACCGGGACTAGAGGTCGGAGAGACCCAGTACTTC	CASSQPGLEVGETQYF
once	TRBV5-1	TRBJ2-1	.	TGCGCCAGCAACGAACGCGGGACAGTCTACAATGAGCAGTTCTTC	CASNERGTVYNEQFF
.	TRBV3-1/TRBV3-2	TRBJ2-3	TRBD2	TGTGCCAGCAGCCCCCGGTCCGGCGGGAGGACAGATACGCAGTATTTT	CASSPRSGGRTDTQYF